Ten or more counts support the clone carrying this T cell receptor (beta chain). In germline, CDR1 is MNHEY, CDR2 SMNVEV (reference sequence). The CDR3 is made up of 17 amino acids. Trimming stripped 5 bases from V and 2 bases from J, with 21 bases between. This sample was included in a study of early T cells in non-severe SARS-CoV-2 infection. TCRdb used MiXCR to reprocess the 5' RACE reads, holding one entry per CDR3 protein. The profile shows about 71,000 distinct CDR3 sequences, about an eighth of them singletons. This TCR derives from an adult who was a healthcare worker with PCR-confirmed SARS-CoV-2 infection or an uninfected control (not recorded which). The chain carries TRBV27 and TRBJ1-2; D perhaps matches TRBD1 (5 bases). Sequenced here: whole blood, sampled at baseline. The DNA of the CDR3 is TGTGCCAGCAGTCACTCCGAAACCCTGGGACGGAACTATGGCTACACCTTC. Translated: CASSHSETLGRNYGYTF.